This entry concerns a single T cell receptor beta chain. This clonotype was seen repeatedly, ten times or more. The antigen this receptor binds is unknown. No quality values exist for individual bases; no much larger clone is one base distant. Taken with the paper, the label for treatment or condition translates to: allogeneic hematopoietic cell transplantation with graft depleted of TCRalphabeta T cells and CD19 B cells. Transplant recipients were children who received TCRalphabeta/CD19-depleted allogeneic hematopoietic cell grafts. Including the terminal cysteine and phenylalanine, the CDR3 comprises 17 residues. This entry keeps only the CDR3 DNA: 51 bases, framed from base 1. In the germline V gene, CDR1 corresponds to SGHAT and CDR2 to FQNNGV. At the junction V is shortened by 1 base and J by 5 bases, with 17 bases in between. This specimen belongs to a study of T-cell reconstitution after alpha-beta-depleted transplantation in children (dated by TCRdb to the mid-2010s). About the full investigation: The study quantitatively tracked T-cell immune reconstitution after TCRalphabeta/CD19-depleted allogeneic hematopoietic cell transplantation in children using TCR repertoire profiling.

Library preparation used PCR. Reads for this sample came from an Illumina HiSeq 2500. To normalize quantification of the TCRbeta repertoire, the TCR libraries were built with molecular barcoding that relied on unique molecular identifiers. TCRdb itself trimmed the public reads at Q25 with fastp, ran MiXCR and retained productive beta chains. Every distinct CDR3 protein forms one entry, paired with its most common genes and DNA. The sample contains around 270,000 distinct CDR3 sequences, just over 7.5% of them found a single time. Approximately 9.1% of the sample comes from the top ten. The full study reports these points: In some patients, high TCRbeta diversity at day 60 was attributed to recipient T cells and intrathymic progenitors that had survived conditioning. The frequencies of hyperexpanded clones fell over the following months, and after one year, T-cell counts and TCRbeta diversity were mostly attributed to newly produced T cells. The apparently early alphabetaT-cell count recovery about two months after transplant was reportedly dependent on only several hundred rapidly expanded clones derived from non-depleted graft cells.

The material sequenced was peripheral blood, taken 360 days after TCRalphabeta/CD19-depleted stem cell transplant. This sequence originates from a female patient aged 2-9 years who had a stem cell transplant for Fanconi anemia, so the T cells may come from the graft donor. The chain was built from TRBV11-2 and TRBJ2-2, and the D gene may be TRBD2, 7 bases matching. The CDR3 corresponds to CASSLGSGGRITGELFF. At the DNA level, the sequence is TGTGCCAGCAGCTTAGGATCGGGGGGCCGGATTACCGGGGAGCTGTTTTTT. The reference TRBV11-2 and TRBJ2-2 proteins fill in what lies around the CDR3, so the full variable domain reads EAGVAQSPRYKIIEKRQSVAFWCNPISGHATLYWYQQILGQGPKLLIQFQNNGVVDDSQLPKDRFSAERLKGVDSTLKIQPAKLEDSAVYLCASSLGSGGRITGELFFGEGSRLTVL.